This T cell receptor beta chain was observed in a study of T cells in Graves' hyperthyroidism and ophthalmopathy. Unmatched junction bases numbered 9, after V lost 4 bases and J lost 5 bases. Germline-derived CDR1 and CDR2 are LGHDT and YNNKEL (reference sequence). The CDR3 runs 15 residues. Amplified TCR beta CDR3 regions came from RNA transcripts. First-round RT-PCR of the TCR CDR3 relied on the HTBI primer set. Each CDR3 protein is one row after TCRdb ran MiXCR on the multiplex PCR reads. The sample comprises about 350,000 distinct CDR3 sequences, about 13% of which are singletons, and 34% rests with the top ten.

The TCR originated in a woman between 40 and 50 years old with Graves' ophthalmopathy. The material sequenced was blood. The V gene is TRBV3-1, the J gene TRBJ2-7; 9 bases are a match to TRBD2. CDR3 nucleotide sequence: TGTGCCAGCAGCCCCCCAGGTAGCGGGGGCAACGAGCAGTACTTC. It is translated as CASSPPGSGGNEQYF.